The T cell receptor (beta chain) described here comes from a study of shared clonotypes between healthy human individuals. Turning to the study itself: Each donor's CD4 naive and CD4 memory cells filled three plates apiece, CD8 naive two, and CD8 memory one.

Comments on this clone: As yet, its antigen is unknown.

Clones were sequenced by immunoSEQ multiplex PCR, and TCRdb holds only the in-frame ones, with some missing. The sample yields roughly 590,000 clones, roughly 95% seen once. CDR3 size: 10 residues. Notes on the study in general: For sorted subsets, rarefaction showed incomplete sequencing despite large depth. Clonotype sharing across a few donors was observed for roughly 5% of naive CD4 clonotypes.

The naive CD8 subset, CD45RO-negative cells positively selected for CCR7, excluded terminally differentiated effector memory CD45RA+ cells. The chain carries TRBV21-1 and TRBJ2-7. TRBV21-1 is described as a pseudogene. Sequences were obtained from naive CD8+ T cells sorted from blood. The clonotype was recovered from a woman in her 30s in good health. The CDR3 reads CASSKLGQYF. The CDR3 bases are TGTGCCAGCAGCAAGTTAGGGCAGTACTTC.